The entry that follows covers one TCR beta chain sequence. The antigen is not known. The data were taken from a study of T cell responses to AZD1222 COVID-19 vaccine. Whole-study results and caveats: Spike-specific TCR breadth and depth grew following two AZD1222 doses. The repertoires were collected only after the peak T cell response. Dominant CD4 TCR responses targeted spike regions 160-218 and 743-854.

Sequencing used immunoSEQ multiplex PCR; TCRdb keeps in-frame clones, though not all of them. The table shows 110,000 or so clones, with about 89% occurring only once. Germline V gives CDR1 LNHDA, CDR2 SQIVND (reference sequence). The CDR3 runs to 15 residues. The V gene lost 9 bases and the J gene lost 4 bases, with 21 bases spanning the gap. V usage is TRBV19 and J usage is TRBJ2-5; D is unresolved. The material sequenced was peripheral blood, taken 28 days after the second AZD1222 dose. The sequence was obtained from an adult who received the AZD1222 COVID-19 vaccine. The CDR3 DNA reads TGTGCCAGCGGGCCCGTTTTAGGGCTTTTAGAGACCCAGTACTTC. Translating gives CASGPVLGLLETQYF.